The present entry profiles one T cell receptor (beta chain) with its context. This CDR3 region has 13 residues. Looked up from germline, CDR1 is SQVTM and CDR2 is ANQGSEA. V lost 6 bases, J lost 4 bases, and 15 bases lay in between. This specimen comes from a study of identifying expanded T cells in peripheral blood. TCRdb keeps only in-frame clones here, not all; method: immunoSEQ multiplex PCR. The top ten clones hold approximately 18% of a sample with about 74,000 clones, almost 85% of them seen once. V usage is TRBV29-1 and J usage is TRBJ2-5; a possible D gene is TRBD2 (7 bases). The sequence was collected from a person aged 18 to 75 in good health. The source material was blood. The chain's CDR3 is CSVGGGGGETQYF. The CDR3 nucleotides read TGCAGCGTCGGAGGGGGGGGTGGAGAGACCCAGTACTTC. Full variable domain (rest looked up from reference TRBV29-1 and TRBJ2-5): SAVISQKPSRDICQRGTSLTIQCQVDSQVTMMFWYRQQPGQSLTLIATANQGSEATYESGFVIDKFPISRPNLTFSTLTVSNMSPEDSSIYLCSVGGGGGETQYFGPGTRLLVL.